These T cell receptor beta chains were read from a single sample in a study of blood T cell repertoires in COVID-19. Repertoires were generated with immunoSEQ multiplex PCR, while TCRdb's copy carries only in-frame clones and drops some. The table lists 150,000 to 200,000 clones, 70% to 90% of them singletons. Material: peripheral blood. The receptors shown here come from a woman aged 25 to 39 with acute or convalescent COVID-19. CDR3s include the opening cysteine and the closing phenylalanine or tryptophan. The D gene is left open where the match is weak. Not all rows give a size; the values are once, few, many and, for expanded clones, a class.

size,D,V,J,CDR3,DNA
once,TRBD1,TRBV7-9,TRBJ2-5,CASSFGQADQETQYF,TGTGCCAGCAGCTTCGGACAGGCAGACCAAGAGACCCAGTACTTC
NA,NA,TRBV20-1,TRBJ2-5,CSASRSRAGEETQYF,TGCAGTGCTAGTCGGTCGAGGGCAGGGGAAGAGACCCAGTACTTC
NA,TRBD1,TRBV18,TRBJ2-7,CASSRQGTGDQYEQYF,TGTGCCAGCTCTCGTCAGGGGACAGGGGATCAATACGAGCAGTACTTC
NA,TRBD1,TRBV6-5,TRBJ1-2,CASMRDSSYTF,TGTGCCAGCATGCGGGACAGTAGCTACACCTTC
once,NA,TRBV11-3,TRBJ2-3,CASSLDYTQYF,TGTGCCAGCAGCTTAGACTATACGCAGTATTTT
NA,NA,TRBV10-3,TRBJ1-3,CAIGRSNTIYF,TGTGCCATCGGAAGGAGCAACACCATATATTTT
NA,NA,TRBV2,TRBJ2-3,CASGGRTYTDTQYF,TGTGCCAGCGGAGGACGGACGTACACAGATACGCAGTATTTT
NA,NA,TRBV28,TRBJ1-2,CASSLGVNYGYTF,TGTGCCAGCAGTCTCGGGGTTAACTATGGCTACACCTTC
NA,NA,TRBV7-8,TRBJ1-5,CASSFAGEQPQHF,TGTGCCAGCAGCTTTGCAGGGGAACAGCCCCAGCATTTT
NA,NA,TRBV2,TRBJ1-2,CASSAYYGYTF,TGTGCCAGCAGTGCATACTATGGCTACACCTTC
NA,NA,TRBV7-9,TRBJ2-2,CASSLDSWGELFF,TGTGCCAGCAGCTTAGACTCATGGGGGGAGCTGTTTTTT
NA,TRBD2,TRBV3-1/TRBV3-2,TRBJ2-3,CASSQVSGSSTDTQYF,TGTGCCAGCAGCCAAGTTAGCGGGTCGAGCACAGATACGCAGTATTTT
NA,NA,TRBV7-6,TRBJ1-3,CASSLVSTGPGNTIYF,TGTGCCAGCAGCTTAGTTTCTACAGGGCCTGGAAACACCATATATTTT
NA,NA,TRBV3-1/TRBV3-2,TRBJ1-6,CASSQSGNSPLHF,TGTGCCAGCAGCCAATCCGGTAATTCACCCCTCCACTTT
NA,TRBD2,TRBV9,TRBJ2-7,CASSSGLAGYEQYF,TGTGCCAGCAGCTCGGGACTAGCGGGATATGAGCAGTACTTC
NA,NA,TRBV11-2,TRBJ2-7,CASSPSTYEQYF,TGTGCCAGCAGCCCGAGCACCTACGAGCAGTACTTC
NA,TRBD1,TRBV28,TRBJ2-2,CASSTLGQGTGELFF,TGTGCCAGCAGTACCCTCGGACAGGGCACCGGGGAGCTGTTTTTT
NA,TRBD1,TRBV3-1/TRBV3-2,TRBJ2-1,CASSQDRGGFGSSYNEQFF,TGTGCCAGCAGCCAGGACAGGGGTGGATTTGGGAGCTCCTACAATGAGCAGTTCTTC
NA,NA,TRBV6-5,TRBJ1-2,CASSSGREANYGYTF,TGTGCCAGCAGTTCCGGACGGGAGGCTAACTATGGCTACACCTTC
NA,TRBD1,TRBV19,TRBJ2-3,CASSVRGQGDTQYF,TGTGCCAGTAGTGTCCGGGGACAGGGGGATACGCAGTATTTT
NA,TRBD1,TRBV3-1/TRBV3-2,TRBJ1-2,CASWTGVGYTF,TGTGCCAGCTGGACAGGGGTTGGCTACACCTTC
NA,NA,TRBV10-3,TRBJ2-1,CAIGPGGYNEQFF,TGTGCCATAGGGCCAGGGGGGTACAATGAGCAGTTCTTC